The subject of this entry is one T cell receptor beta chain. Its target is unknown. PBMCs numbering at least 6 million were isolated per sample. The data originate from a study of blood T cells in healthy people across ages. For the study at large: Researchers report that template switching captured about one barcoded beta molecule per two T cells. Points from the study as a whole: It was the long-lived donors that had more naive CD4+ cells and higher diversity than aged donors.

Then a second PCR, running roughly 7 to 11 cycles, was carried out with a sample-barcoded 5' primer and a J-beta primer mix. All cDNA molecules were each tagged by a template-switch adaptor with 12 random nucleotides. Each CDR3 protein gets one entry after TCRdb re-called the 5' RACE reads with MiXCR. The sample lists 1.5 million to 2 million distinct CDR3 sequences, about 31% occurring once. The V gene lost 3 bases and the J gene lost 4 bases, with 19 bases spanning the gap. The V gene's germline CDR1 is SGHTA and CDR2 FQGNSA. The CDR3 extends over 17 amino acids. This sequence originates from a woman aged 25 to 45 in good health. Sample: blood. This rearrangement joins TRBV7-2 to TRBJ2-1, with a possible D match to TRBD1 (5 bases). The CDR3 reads CASSFGQARTLYNEQFF. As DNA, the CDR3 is TGTGCCAGCAGCTTCGGACAAGCCCGAACCTTATACAATGAGCAGTTCTTC.